This T cell receptor beta chain originates from a study of blood T cell repertoires in COVID-19. Study as a whole: The origin of the acute and convalescent COVID-19 samples was the United States, Italy and Spain.

The germline CDR1 and CDR2 sequences are WSHSY and SAAADI. The CDR3 runs 13 residues. The V and J ends lost 8 bases and 8 bases respectively, with 18 bases between them. As originally analysed: By means of reference gene primer amplification, nucleated cell counts were estimated. Sequenced by immunoSEQ multiplex PCR; TCRdb stores in-frame clones only, minus some. V, J and clone size derive from that table, while D and trimming were established from the DNA sequence. The sample records some 330,000 clones, roughly 91% being singletons. The TCR originated in a woman between 25 and 40 years old with COVID-19, enrolled during active disease. The sequenced sample consisted of peripheral blood. The chain joins TRBV10-2 to TRBJ1-2, with D tentatively TRBD1 (6 bases). The CDR3 DNA reads as TGCGCCAGCCAGCAGGTCGGGACATTAGGCTACACCTTC. Protein: CASQQVGTLGYTF.